Shown below are 32 T cell receptor beta chains from a single sample sequenced in a study of blood T cell repertoires in COVID-19. Measured with immunoSEQ multiplex PCR; TCRdb has only the in-frame clones, and not every one. The repertoire holds roughly 24,000 clones, with about 83% as singletons. The sequenced sample was peripheral blood. These receptors were collected from a man between 65 and 85 years old with acute or convalescent COVID-19.

CDR3 residues: CASSLDGQGGGYEQFF. CDR3 nucleotide sequence: TGTGCCAGCAGCTTAGATGGCCAGGGGGGCGGATATGAGCAGTTCTTC. The chain employs TRBV11-3 and TRBJ2-1; maybe TRBD1 (7 bases). The CDR3 is 16 amino acids. V was shortened by 0 bases and J by 8 bases, with 17 bases between the two germline ends. Germline V CDR1 and CDR2: SGHNT, YENEEA. Filled out from reference TRBV11-3 and TRBJ2-1, the complete variable domain reads EAGVVQSPRYKIIEKKQPVAFWCNPISGHNTLYWYLQNLGQGPELLIRYENEEAVDDSQLPKDRFSAERLKGVDSTLKIQPAELGDSAVYLCASSLDGQGGGYEQFFGPGTRLTVL.

In this sample, this clone turned up once. The rearrangement joins TRBV5-1 to TRBJ2-1; D remains unclear. The germline V and J ends were trimmed by 4 bases and 0 bases, with 11 bases remaining between them. The CDR3 runs to 15 residues. Germline values: CDR1 SGHRS, CDR2 YFSETQ. The chain's CDR3 is CASSPDRSSYNEQFF. The CDR3 coding sequence is TGCGCCAGCAGCCCTGACCGGAGCTCCTACAATGAGCAGTTCTTC.

The J gene is TRBJ2-1, the V gene TRBV30, with D possibly matching TRBD2 (6 bases). Trimming took off 2 bases at V and 6 bases at J, with 17 bases between the two ends. In germline, CDR1 is GTSNPN, CDR2 SVGIG (reference sequence). CDR3 length: 15 residues. The CDR3 nucleotides are TGTGCCTGGAGTACGCGGGGTAAAGGTCTCAATGAGCAGTTCTTC. Residues: CAWSTRGKGLNEQFF.

The chain recombines TRBV5-1 with TRBJ1-4, with D unresolved. CDR1 is SGHRS, CDR2 YFSETQ, per germline. Trimming shortened V by 8 bases and J by 3 bases, and 14 bases separated the two germline ends. This CDR3 is 14 amino acids long. DNA for the CDR3: TGCGCCAGTAAAATGCGTAGTGCTAATGAAAAACTGTTTTTT. Protein: CASKMRSANEKLFF.

The genes are TRBV11-2 and TRBJ1-4; D is unclear. CDR1 and CDR2 (germline): SGHAT, FQNNGV. Trimming stripped 8 bases from V and 7 bases from J, with 14 bases between. The length of the CDR3 is 13 residues. In DNA, the CDR3 is TGTGCCAGCGCCAAACGCCGCGGTGAAAAACTGTTTTTT. This encodes CASAKRRGEKLFF.

This clone was picked up one time. The rearrangement links TRBV6-6 to TRBJ2-7; D is uncertain. V lost 7 bases and J 1 base, leaving 11 bases between the germline ends. There are 13 residues in the CDR3. The germline V gene has CDR1 MNHNY and CDR2 SVGAGI (reference sequence). CDR3 protein: CASNLAGSYEQYF. CDR3 DNA: TGTGCCAGCAACTTAGCTGGTTCCTACGAGCAGTACTTC.

This chain connects TRBV2 to TRBJ1-1; TRBD1 aligns across 8 bases. V was pared by 8 bases and J by 6 bases, with 11 bases of the junction left unmatched. The V gene's germline CDR1 is SNHLY and CDR2 FYNNEI. The CDR3 length is 14 residues. The CDR3 nucleotides read TGTGCCAGCTTAGTAACAGGGGGTTCGGCTGAAGCTTTCTTT. Protein product: CASLVTGGSAEAFF.

This clone was recorded a few times. The chain carries TRBV19 and TRBJ2-7; 8 positions agree with TRBD2. The length of the CDR3 is 15 residues. V lost 7 bases and J lost 3; bases outside the gene matches: 11. Germline-derived CDR1 and CDR2 are LNHDA and SQIVND (reference sequence). The CDR3 sequence is CASTQNREGIYEQYF. The CDR3 DNA reads TGTGCCAGTACCCAGAACCGGGAGGGCATCTACGAGCAGTACTTC.

The chain employs TRBV15 and TRBJ1-2, with D uncertain. Between the trimmed V and J ends, which lost 2 bases and 8 bases, there was a span of 12 bases. This CDR3 is built from 13 residues. Germline V lookup: CDR1 LNHNV, CDR2 YYDKDF (reference sequence). CDR3 coding DNA: TGTGCCACCAGCAGATCTCGCGGAGGCGGCTACACCTTC. Its translation: CATSRSRGGGYTF.

The chain is built from TRBV10-3 and TRBJ1-5; D remains ambiguous. V was trimmed by 0 bases and J by 2 bases, leaving 11 bases between them. CDR3 length: 16 residues. Germline CDR1 reads ENHRY; CDR2 reads SYGVKD. CDR3 in amino acids: CAISESARFGNQPQHF. In DNA form, the CDR3 reads TGTGCCATCAGTGAGTCGGCACGCTTTGGCAATCAGCCCCAGCATTTT.

This clone was counted once. The chain joins TRBV10-3 to TRBJ2-7, with D perhaps TRBD1 (5 bases). Germline V gives CDR1 ENHRY, CDR2 SYGVKD. Trimming stripped 8 bases from V and 1 base from J, with 9 bases between. The CDR3 length is 12 residues. The CDR3 DNA reads TGTGCCATCGGCGACAGTTCCTACGAGCAGTACTTC. It is translated as CAIGDSSYEQYF.

The chain carries TRBV24-1 and TRBJ2-1, with TRBD1 matching over 10 bases. With 1 base clipped from V and 4 bases from J, the junction kept 3 bases outside the gene matches. Germline assignment: CDR1 KGHDR and CDR2 SFDVKD. The length of the CDR3 is 16 residues. In DNA, the CDR3 is TGTGCCACCAGTGATTTTGGGACAGGGGCGTACAATGAGCAGTTCTTC. It translates to CATSDFGTGAYNEQFF.

The J gene is TRBJ2-5, the V gene TRBV12-1; the tabulated D call, TRBD2, remains unverified against the DNA. TRBV12-1 is reported as a pseudogene. This CDR3 spans 19 amino acids. Here the CDR3 reads CASSFRISGGSRDKGTQYF. CDR3 DNA sequence: TGTGCCAGCAGCTTTCGGATTAGCGGGGGGTCAAGGGATAAGGGGACCCAGTACTTC.

The CDR3: CAWRTDSPLSPLHF. CDR3 nucleotide sequence: TGTGCCTGGAGGACAGATTCACCCCTATCACCCCTCCACTTT. The chain joins TRBV30 to TRBJ1-6; D may be TRBD1 (5 bases). This CDR3 has 14 amino acids. From germline, CDR1 is GTSNPN and CDR2 SVGIG (reference sequence). With 3 bases removed from V and 10 bases from J, the gap between germline ends came to 16 bases.

The chain joins TRBV19 to TRBJ2-7; TRBD1 is a possible D gene (6 bases). Germline V lookup: CDR1 LNHDA, CDR2 SQIVND (reference sequence). This CDR3 is 15 amino acids long. Trimming took off 2 bases at V and 4 bases at J, with 15 bases between the two ends. The CDR3 DNA reads as TGTGCCAGTAGTATAACCTCACAGGGAAAGTACGAGCAGTACTTC. Translating gives CASSITSQGKYEQYF.

This clone is a singleton in its sample. The rearrangement links TRBV19 to TRBJ1-6; possibly TRBD1 for D (5 bases). Germline CDR1 reads LNHDA; CDR2 reads SQIVND (reference sequence). With 2 bases removed from V and 7 bases from J, the gap between germline ends came to 9 bases. This CDR3 region has 14 residues. In nucleotides, the CDR3 is TGTGCCAGTAGTATACAGGGTTGGAATTCACCCCTCCACTTT. Amino acid sequence: CASSIQGWNSPLHF.

The gene calls are TRBV6-2 or TRBV6-3 and TRBJ2-3; the match to TRBD2 covers 7 bases. V was pared by 2 bases and J by 4 bases, with 3 bases of the junction left unmatched. Germline V lookup: CDR1 MNHEY, CDR2 SVGEGT. This CDR3 spans 14 amino acids. The CDR3 coding sequence is TGTGCCAGCAGTTACGGGAGGGCCTCAGATACGCAGTATTTT. Its translation: CASSYGRASDTQYF.

The chain joins TRBV7-6 to TRBJ2-5; TRBD1 matches 8 bases. After removal of 5 bases from V and 0 bases from J, the junction contained 8 bases not matched to a gene. Germline loops: CDR1 SGHVS, CDR2 FNYEAQ. The CDR3 totals 16 residues. The CDR3, as DNA: TGTGCCAGCAGCCAAGGACAGGGAGTGTACCAAGAGACCCAGTACTTC. Translating gives CASSQGQGVYQETQYF.

The J gene is TRBJ1-2, the V gene TRBV3-1 (or the pseudogene TRBV3-2); D uncertain. Germline V CDR1 and CDR2: LGHDT, YNNKEL (reference sequence). V was trimmed by 0 bases and J by 6 bases, leaving 8 bases between them. The CDR3 loop spans 13 amino acids. In DNA, the CDR3 is TGTGCCAGCAGCCAAGATTATTCGGATGGCTACACCTTC. It yields the protein CASSQDYSDGYTF.

The chain carries TRBV6-2 or TRBV6-3 and TRBJ1-3; maybe TRBD1 (5 bases). The V gene's germline CDR1 is MNHEY and CDR2 SVGEGT. Trimming took 5 bases from V and 9 from J, leaving 14 bases between them. The CDR3 length is 13 residues. The CDR3 reads CASSDDRQGTIYF. CDR3 in DNA: TGTGCCAGCAGTGACGACAGACAAGGCACCATATATTTT.

The chain uses TRBV11-3 and TRBJ2-1; tentative D call: TRBD2 (6 bases). The germline V gene has CDR1 SGHNT and CDR2 YENEEA. There are 17 residues in the CDR3. Trimming pared 4 bases from V and 0 bases from J, leaving 16 bases between. The CDR3 DNA reads TGTGCCAGCAGCTCCGGGGGACTTTTAAGCTCCTACAATGAGCAGTTCTTC. Translating gives CASSSGGLLSSYNEQFF.

This chain connects TRBV5-4 to TRBJ2-4, with D unresolved. CDR1 and CDR2 (germline): SGHNT, YYREEE (reference sequence). The CDR3 runs 15 residues. Deletions cut 4 bases from V and 1 base from J, with 12 bases between. The CDR3 region is CASSAEAGAKNIQYF. The CDR3 DNA reads as TGTGCCAGCAGCGCAGAGGCTGGGGCCAAAAACATTCAGTACTTC.

The rearrangement uses TRBV7-2 and TRBJ1-3; D is unclear. The CDR3 has 14 amino acids. V lost 5 bases, J lost 3 bases, and 11 bases lay in between. Germline V gene lookup returns CDR1 SGHTA and CDR2 FQGNSA. CDR3 amino acids: CASSPAGGGNTIYF. In DNA, the CDR3 is TGTGCCAGCAGCCCTGCCGGCGGTGGAAACACCATATATTTT.

The rearrangement joins TRBV7-6 to TRBJ2-1, with TRBD1 matching 7 bases. The CDR3 spans 16 residues. The J segment lost 5 bases and the V segment lost 4 bases, leaving 11 bases of the junction unmatched. Germline values: CDR1 SGHVS, CDR2 FNYEAQ. Here the CDR3 reads CASSSFQAQGDNEQFF. CDR3 coding DNA: TGTGCCAGCAGCTCCTTCCAGGCTCAGGGGGACAATGAGCAGTTCTTC.

The CDR3 DNA is TGCGCCTCCTCGGCAGGGGGTACAAATCAGCCCCAGCATTTT. This translates into CASSAGGTNQPQHF. V gene TRBV10-1 combines with J gene TRBJ1-5; 7 bases fit TRBD1. CDR3 length: 14 residues. Germline V CDR1 and CDR2: WNHNN, SYGVQD (reference sequence). The V and J ends lost 11 bases and 4 bases, in that order; junction bases with no gene match: 11.

This chain links TRBV6-5 with TRBJ1-5, with D hard to call. The V and J ends lost 5 bases and 0 bases respectively, with 11 bases between them. Germline CDR1 MNHEY, CDR2 SVGAGI. This CDR3 has 15 residues. The CDR3 sequence: CASSTRENSNQPQHF. In DNA, the CDR3 is TGTGCCAGCAGTACCCGGGAAAATAGCAATCAGCCCCAGCATTTT.

This sequence joins TRBV11-3 and TRBJ2-7; D unclear. From germline, CDR1 is SGHNT and CDR2 YENEEA. Trimming cost V 0 bases and J 2 bases, with 14 bases left between them. This CDR3 is built from 16 residues. The CDR3 bases are TGTGCCAGCAGCTTAGATGAGGTATTGCGAGCCTACGAGCAGTACTTC. Its translation: CASSLDEVLRAYEQYF.

This clone was seen just once. The rearrangement links TRBV28 to TRBJ2-7, with D perhaps matching TRBD1 (6 bases). CDR1 and CDR2 (germline): MDHEN, SYDVKM. V gave up 3 bases and J gave up 3 bases, with 9 bases separating them. The CDR3 consists of 13 residues. CDR3 bases: TGTGCCAGCAGTTTGGGCAGGGGCTACGAGCAGTACTTC. Translating gives CASSLGRGYEQYF.

This rearrangement joins TRBV28 to TRBJ2-1, with 8 bases aligning to TRBD2. From germline, CDR1 is MDHEN and CDR2 SYDVKM. The CDR3 loop spans 15 amino acids. The V gene end was trimmed by 6 bases and the J gene end by 4 bases; junction bases not matched to a gene: 8. CDR3 amino acids: CASRISSGRYNEQFF. The CDR3 bases are TGTGCCAGCAGAATATCTAGCGGGCGGTACAATGAGCAGTTCTTC.

This clone appeared a few times. This chain links TRBV3-1 (or the pseudogene TRBV3-2) with TRBJ1-6; 7 positions match TRBD1. The CDR3 is 15 residues long. The J segment lost 7 bases and the V segment lost 1 base, leaving 4 bases of the junction unmatched. Germline V gene data show CDR1 as LGHDT and CDR2 as YNNKEL (reference sequence). DNA for the CDR3: TGTGCCAGCAGCCAAGGTCCACAGGGGAATTCACCCCTCCACTTT. It yields the protein CASSQGPQGNSPLHF.

The rearrangement joins TRBV2 to TRBJ2-7, with 8 bases matching TRBD1. There are 14 residues in the CDR3. Germline trimming cut 6 bases from V and 3 bases from J; bases unmatched to any gene: 7. Per the germline V gene, CDR1 is SNHLY and CDR2 is FYNNEI. Here the CDR3 DNA reads TGTGCCAGCAGCGGAACAGGGGGGTACTACGAGCAGTACTTC. Translated, it gives CASSGTGGYYEQYF.

CDR3 amino acids: CASSPRTGGSYEQFF. CDR3 sequence (DNA): TGTGCCAGCAGCCCCCGGACAGGGGGCTCATATGAGCAGTTCTTC. The chain employs TRBV5-4 and TRBJ2-1; 11 bases are shared with TRBD1. CDR1 is SGHNT, CDR2 YYREEE, per germline (reference sequence). There are 15 residues in the CDR3. V shed 4 bases, J shed 8 bases, and the junction held 8 bases outside the gene matches.